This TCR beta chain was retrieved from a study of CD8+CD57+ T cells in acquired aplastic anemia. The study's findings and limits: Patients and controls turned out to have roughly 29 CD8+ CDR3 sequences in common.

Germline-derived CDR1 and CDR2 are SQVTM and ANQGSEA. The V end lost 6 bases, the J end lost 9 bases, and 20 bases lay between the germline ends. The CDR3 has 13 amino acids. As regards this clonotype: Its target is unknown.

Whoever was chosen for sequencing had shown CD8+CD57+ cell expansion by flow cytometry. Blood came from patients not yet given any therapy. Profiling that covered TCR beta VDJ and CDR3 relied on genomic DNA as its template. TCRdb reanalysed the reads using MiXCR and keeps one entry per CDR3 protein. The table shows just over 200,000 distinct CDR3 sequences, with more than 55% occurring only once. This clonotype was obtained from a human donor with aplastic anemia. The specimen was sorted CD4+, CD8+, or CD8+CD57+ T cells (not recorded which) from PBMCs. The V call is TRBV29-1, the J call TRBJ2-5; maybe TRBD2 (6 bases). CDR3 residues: CSVDWGRGTAQYF. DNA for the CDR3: TGCAGCGTCGACTGGGGACGGGGGACGGCCCAGTACTTC. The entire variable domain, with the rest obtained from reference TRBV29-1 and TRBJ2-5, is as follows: SAVISQKPSRDICQRGTSLTIQCQVDSQVTMMFWYRQQPGQSLTLIATANQGSEATYESGFVIDKFPISRPNLTFSTLTVSNMSPEDSSIYLCSVDWGRGTAQYFGPGTRLLVL.